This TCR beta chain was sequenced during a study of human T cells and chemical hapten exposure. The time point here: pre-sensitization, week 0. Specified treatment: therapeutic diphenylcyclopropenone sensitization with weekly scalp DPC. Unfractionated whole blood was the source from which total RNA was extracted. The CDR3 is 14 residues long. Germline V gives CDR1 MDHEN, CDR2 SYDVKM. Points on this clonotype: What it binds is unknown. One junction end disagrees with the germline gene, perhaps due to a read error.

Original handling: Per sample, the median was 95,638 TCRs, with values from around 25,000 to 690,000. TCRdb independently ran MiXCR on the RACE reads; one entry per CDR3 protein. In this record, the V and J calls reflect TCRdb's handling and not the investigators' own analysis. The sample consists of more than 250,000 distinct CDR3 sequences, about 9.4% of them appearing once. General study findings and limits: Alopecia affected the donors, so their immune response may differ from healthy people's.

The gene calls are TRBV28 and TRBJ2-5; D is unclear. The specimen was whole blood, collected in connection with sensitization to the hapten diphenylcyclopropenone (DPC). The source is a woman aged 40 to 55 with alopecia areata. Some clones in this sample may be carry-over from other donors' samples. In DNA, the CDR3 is TGTGTCAGCAGTTTATGGGCAGGCCAAGAGACCCAGTACTTC. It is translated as CVSSLWAGQETQYF.